Listed here are 19 T cell receptor beta chains from one sample, sequenced in a study of cytomegalovirus exposure and HLA in healthy donors. PCR primers comprised 60 Vbeta and 13 Jbeta primers. Measured with immunoSEQ multiplex PCR; TCRdb has only the in-frame clones, and not every one. The repertoire holds some 180,000 clones, over 70% seen once, with 2.5% to 3.5% in the top ten. The sample comprised PBMCs. All receptors derive from a male donor in good health and CMV-seronegative.

The chain couples TRBV9 to TRBJ2-1; the match to TRBD2 covers 10 bases. The CDR3 runs 18 residues. The V gene's germline CDR1 is SGDLS and CDR2 YYNGEE. V was pared by 4 bases and J by 3 bases, with 13 bases of the junction left unmatched. The CDR3 here is CASSRSKSGTSDYNEQFF. Here the CDR3 DNA reads TGTGCCAGCAGCCGTTCTAAGTCCGGGACTAGCGACTACAATGAGCAGTTCTTC.

The chain uses TRBV27 and TRBJ2-7; tentative D call: TRBD2 (5 bases). This CDR3 comprises 15 residues. The germline gives CDR1 MNHEY, CDR2 SMNVEV (reference sequence). Deletions cut 3 bases from V and 3 bases from J, with 15 bases between. DNA for the CDR3: TGTGCCAGCAGTTTGGCGAGCGGAGAGGGCTACGAGCAGTACTTC. This codes for CASSLASGEGYEQYF.

In its sample, this clone was seen once. This chain links TRBV15 with TRBJ1-1, with 9 bases lining up with TRBD1. Trimming at V came to 0 bases and at J to 1 base, leaving 6 bases not matched to a gene. CDR3 length: 17 residues. Germline-derived CDR1 and CDR2 are LNHNV and YYDKDF (reference sequence). This CDR3 reads CATSREGTGRGNTEAFF. CDR3 coding DNA: TGTGCCACCAGCAGAGAGGGGACAGGGAGGGGGAACACTGAAGCTTTCTTT. Supplemented by reference TRBV15 and TRBJ1-1, the full variable domain reads DAMVIQNPRYQVTQFGKPVTLSCSQTLNHNVMYWYQQKSSQAPKLLFHYYDKDFNNEADTPDNFQSRRPNTSFCFLDIRSPGLGDTAMYLCATSREGTGRGNTEAFFGQGTRLTVV.

This clone has only one observation. This chain links TRBV5-6 with TRBJ2-7; a possible D gene is TRBD1 (6 bases). Germline V gene sequence: CDR1 SGHDT, CDR2 YYEEEE. The germline V and J ends were trimmed by 1 base and 3 bases, with 20 bases remaining between them. The CDR3 is made up of 17 amino acids. CDR3 sequence: CASSLTRDPAGDYEQYF. The CDR3 DNA follows: TGTGCCAGCAGCTTGACCCGGGACCCAGCAGGGGACTACGAGCAGTACTTC.

The CDR3 DNA reads as TGCAGTGCCGTATTTGATACGCAGTATTTT. It codes for CSAVFDTQYF. The V and J genes are TRBV20-1 and TRBJ2-3; D is unclear. Germline V gene sequence: CDR1 DFQATT, CDR2 SNEGSKA (reference sequence). This CDR3 contains 10 residues. Trimming took off 6 bases at V and 6 bases at J, with 7 bases between the two ends.

This chain joins TRBV30 and TRBJ2-6; no clear D. The V end lost 2 bases, the J end lost 4 bases, and 3 bases lay between the germline ends. CDR3 length equals 12 residues. Germline CDR1 reads GTSNPN; CDR2 reads SVGIG (reference sequence). CDR3 DNA sequence: TGTGCCTGGAGTTCAGGGGCCAACGTCCTGACTTTC. Residues: CAWSSGANVLTF.

The chain has TRBV7-8 and TRBJ1-5; D is undetermined. The length of the CDR3 is 17 residues. Germline V gene lookup returns CDR1 SGHVS and CDR2 FQNEAQ. V lost 2 bases, J lost 1 base, and 15 bases lay in between. The DNA for the CDR3 is TGTGCCAGCAGCTTATATCGGGGTCCAGAGAGCAATCAGCCCCAGCATTTT. It is translated as CASSLYRGPESNQPQHF.

The genes are TRBV10-3 and TRBJ1-5, with 8 bases identical to TRBD1. Germline CDR1 is ENHRY and CDR2 is SYGVKD. The J segment lost 0 bases and the V segment lost 4 bases, leaving 2 bases of the junction unmatched. The CDR3 sequence is 15 residues long. This chain's CDR3 is CAISGTGSSNQPQHF. The CDR3 bases are TGTGCCATCAGTGGGACAGGGTCTAGCAATCAGCCCCAGCATTTT.

The genes are TRBV2 and TRBJ1-2; D unclear. The CDR3 length is 13 residues. V was pared by 6 bases and J by 0 bases, with 8 bases between. The germline V gene encodes CDR1 SNHLY and CDR2 FYNNEI. The CDR3 loop reads CASRKGANYGYTF. CDR3 sequence (DNA): TGTGCCAGCAGAAAAGGAGCTAACTATGGCTACACCTTC.

This rearrangement joins TRBV6-5 to TRBJ1-2, with D possibly being TRBD1 (5 bases). Germline CDR1 reads MNHEY; CDR2 reads SVGAGI. The CDR3 loop spans 15 amino acids. V dropped 4 bases and J dropped 5 bases, with 17 bases sitting between them. The CDR3 region has the DNA TGTGCCAGCAGTTTGTTGGCAGCCGGGGGGTATGGCTACACCTTC. This codes for CASSLLAAGGYGYTF.

The chain employs TRBV19 and TRBJ2-1; D possibly corresponds to TRBD2 (6 bases). Trimming took 6 bases from V and 7 from J, leaving 16 bases between them. Per germline, CDR1 LNHDA and CDR2 SQIVND (reference sequence). CDR3 length: 14 amino acids. CDR3 protein: CASRSPGLQNEQFF. CDR3 DNA sequence: TGTGCCAGTAGATCACCGGGACTTCAAAATGAGCAGTTCTTC.

The V gene is TRBV6-6, the J gene TRBJ1-5; TRBD1 aligns across 9 bases. The J segment lost 8 bases and the V segment lost 5 bases, leaving 4 bases of the junction unmatched. Germline CDR1 reads MNHNY; CDR2 reads SVGAGI (reference sequence). The CDR3 totals 13 residues. The CDR3 coding sequence is TGTGCCAGCAGTACAGGGGGCACGGAGCCCCAGCATTTT. Translating gives CASSTGGTEPQHF.

This chain uses TRBV28 with TRBJ1-5; D unclear. Germline V gene sequence: CDR1 MDHEN, CDR2 SYDVKM. The V and J ends lost 7 bases and 1 base respectively, with 11 bases between them. The CDR3 totals 14 residues. CDR3 amino acids: CASIGGVSNQPQHF. The CDR3 DNA reads TGTGCCAGCATCGGCGGCGTCAGCAATCAGCCCCAGCATTTT.

This clone was picked up a small number of times. The J gene is TRBJ2-5, the V gene TRBV4-1; 13 bases agree with TRBD2. The closer fit of TRBJ2-7 to the DNA end suggests the J call may be wrong. Germline values: CDR1 MGHRA, CDR2 YSYEKL. This CDR3 region has 16 residues. The CDR3 sequence: CASSQQTSGRDHEQYF. In nucleotides, the CDR3 is TGCGCCAGCAGCCAACAAACTAGCGGGAGGGATCACGAGCAGTACTTC.

This clone has more than one count but fewer than ten. The gene calls are TRBV9 and TRBJ2-3; a possible D gene is TRBD1 (7 bases). In germline, CDR1 is SGDLS, CDR2 YYNGEE. Deletions cut 0 bases from V and 4 bases from J, with 18 bases between. CDR3 size: 17 residues. CDR3 protein: CASSVEGALTGADTQYF. The CDR3 coding sequence is TGTGCCAGCAGCGTAGAGGGGGCCCTCACGGGGGCAGATACGCAGTATTTT.

The chain employs TRBV6-6 and TRBJ1-5, with 9 bases fitting TRBD1. CDR1 MNHNY and CDR2 SVGAGI come from the germline V gene (reference sequence). V was pared by 2 bases and J by 0 bases, with 2 bases of the junction left unmatched. The CDR3 has 16 amino acids. This CDR3 reads CASSYGTGNSNQPQHF. CDR3 sequence (DNA): TGTGCCAGCAGTTACGGGACAGGGAATAGCAATCAGCCCCAGCATTTT.

This chain links TRBV21-1 with TRBJ2-1; TRBD2, as called in the table, went unchecked against the DNA. TRBV21-1 represents a pseudogene. The CDR3 totals 16 residues. CDR3 in amino acids: CARANLGLAGNTEQFF. The DNA for the CDR3 is TGTGCCAGAGCGAACCTCGGACTAGCGGGAAACACTGAGCAGTTCTTC.

The chain joins TRBV7-9 to TRBJ2-3, with TRBD1 matching 12 bases. Germline V gives CDR1 SEHNR, CDR2 FQNEAQ (reference sequence). This CDR3 is 15 amino acids long. V shed 5 bases, J shed 5 bases, and the junction held 5 bases outside the gene matches. The CDR3 DNA reads TGTGCCAGCAGCCACCGGGACAGGGGGCTAGATACGCAGTATTTT. It yields the protein CASSHRDRGLDTQYF.

The chain uses TRBV7-3 and TRBJ2-1; no definite D call. Per germline, CDR1 SGHTA and CDR2 FQGTGA. This CDR3 spans 13 amino acids. The V and J ends lost 0 bases and 4 bases respectively, with 4 bases between them. The CDR3 nucleotides read TGTGCCAGCAGCTTAACGGCTTACAATGAGCAGTTCTTC. Amino acids: CASSLTAYNEQFF.